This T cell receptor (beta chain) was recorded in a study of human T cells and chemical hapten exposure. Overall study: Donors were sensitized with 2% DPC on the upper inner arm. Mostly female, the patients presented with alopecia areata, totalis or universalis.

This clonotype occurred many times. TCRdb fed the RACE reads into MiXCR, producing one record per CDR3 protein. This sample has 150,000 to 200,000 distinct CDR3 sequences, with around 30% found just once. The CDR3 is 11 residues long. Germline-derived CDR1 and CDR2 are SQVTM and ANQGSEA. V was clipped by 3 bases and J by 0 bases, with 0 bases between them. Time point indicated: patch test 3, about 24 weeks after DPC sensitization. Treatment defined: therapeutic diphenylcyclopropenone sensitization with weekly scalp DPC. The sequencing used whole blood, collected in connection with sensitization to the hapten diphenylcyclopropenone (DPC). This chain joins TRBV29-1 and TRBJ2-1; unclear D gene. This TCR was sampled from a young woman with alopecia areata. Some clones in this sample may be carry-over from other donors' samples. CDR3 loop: CSVDSYNEQFF. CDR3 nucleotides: TGCAGCGTTGACTCCTACAATGAGCAGTTCTTC.